Listed below are T cell receptor beta chains from one sample, sequenced in a study of regulatory T cells in long-lasting Graves disease. MiXCR was run by TCRdb on the multiplex PCR reads, yielding one entry per CDR3 protein. The sample yields about 200,000 distinct CDR3 sequences, approximately 20% seen once. The sample consisted of peripheral blood mononuclear cells (PBMCs), taken at new diagnosis, from a patient treated with antithyroid drugs. These receptors came from a female donor with Graves disease. The CDR3 runs from the conserved cysteine through the conserved F or W. Each record gives: V gene, clone size, CDR3 protein. Clone size is not always given. Where it is, it says once, few, many or a class for expanded clones.

TRBV10-3,many,CAISPDRGPGELFF
TRBV7-2,few,CASRISYEQYF
TRBV24-1,many,CATSGFPQTYEQYF
TRBV12-3/TRBV12-4,many,CASSLLGSRTRAFF
TRBV20-1,many,CSARVTSGTDTQYF
TRBV24-1,many,CATSDLNEQFF
TRBV6-2/TRBV6-3,once,CASSYRWTGEVETQYF
TRBV6-1,few,CARGGKNSGNTIYF
TRBV9,-,CASSSHRGGVGDTQYF
TRBV29-1,many,CTVLAGGTDTQYF
TRBV7-6,many,CASSAREPPHNEQFF
TRBV20-1,many,CSVPGTNTGELFF
TRBV20-1,many,CSASQGTSETDEQFF
TRBV30,many,CAWKSGSQTQYF
TRBV27,many,CASSPRQANQETQYF
TRBV5-6,many,CASSLEGSGWTGELFF
TRBV10-2,many,CASSGRTYEQYF
TRBV19,many,CASSQPGSASQHF
TRBV29-1,-,CSVATGYGQPQHF
TRBV4-1,many,CASSQAAGGSEQFF
TRBV20-1,few,CSAPPLDRLAGEQFF
TRBV18,few,CASSPILGQGAQYEQYF
TRBV7-9,-,CASSSDRGGGDTQYF
TRBV7-2,many,CASSLPGRGVENEQFF
TRBV12-3/TRBV12-4,-,CASSLGLQRAQETQYF
TRBV7-9,many,CASSPDRAHNEQFF
TRBV18,many,CASSPPPNEKLFF
TRBV28,many,CAIQGSSYEQYF
TRBV7-2,many,CASSPPPAQGDIQYF
TRBV11-2,many,CASSLSSGLYNTGELFF
TRBV19,many,CASSPTGGASGFQETQYF
TRBV20-1,many,CSARPSGTSDDTQYF
TRBV2,many,CATRTSGMTDTQYF
TRBV11-2,many,CASSLLPGLIGELFF
TRBV9,-,CASSFTGSAGSPSSYNEQFF
TRBV9,many,CASSADGRGLDGYTF
TRBV7-2,many,CASSSTGSYTRELFF
TRBV5-5,many,CASSFKLGQGSTEAFF
TRBV6-1,many,CASSIYGPGLAGDSGYF
TRBV6-2/TRBV6-3,many,CASSYDSYQPQHF
TRBV7-9,many,CASSLGRDYNEQFF
TRBV9,many,CASSTPSGTQFF
TRBV5-1,many,CASSSSPGSNEKLFF
TRBV6-5,many,CASSFARGGGNYGYTF
TRBV6-1,many,CASSPGRSYGYTF
TRBV5-1,many,CASTPGLGETQYF
TRBV9,many,CASSVTANTEAFF
TRBV7-9,many,CASSSTTSAYNEQFF
TRBV5-5,many,CASSLLSDGELFF
TRBV4-1,once,CASSQGGRTTGYGYTF